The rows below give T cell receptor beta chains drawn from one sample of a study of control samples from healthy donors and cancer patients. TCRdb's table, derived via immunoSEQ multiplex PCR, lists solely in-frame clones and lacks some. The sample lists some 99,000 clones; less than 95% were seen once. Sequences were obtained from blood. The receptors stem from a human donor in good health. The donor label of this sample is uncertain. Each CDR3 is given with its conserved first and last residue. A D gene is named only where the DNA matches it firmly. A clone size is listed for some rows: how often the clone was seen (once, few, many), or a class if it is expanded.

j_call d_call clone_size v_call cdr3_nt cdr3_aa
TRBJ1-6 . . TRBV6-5 TGTGCCAGCCAGAGCTATGGGGATTCACCCCTCCACTTT CASQSYGDSPLHF
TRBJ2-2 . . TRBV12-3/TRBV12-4 TGTGCCAGCAGTTTTGGGGGGCGCGGGGAGCTGTTTTTT CASSFGGRGELFF
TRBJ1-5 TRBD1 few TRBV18 TGTGCCAGCTCACTCCGACAGGGAATGGGTCAGCCCCAGCATTTT CASSLRQGMGQPQHF
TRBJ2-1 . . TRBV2 TGTGCCAGCGGTGGGGGGTGGCCTAGGCGGTTCTTC CASGGGWPRRFF
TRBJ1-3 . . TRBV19 TGTGCCAGTAGTATGGATTGGGATCCGGGAAACACCATATATTTT CASSMDWDPGNTIYF
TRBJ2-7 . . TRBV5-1 TGCGCCAGCAGCTTGGCCTTGGGCGGAGAGCAGTACTTC CASSLALGGEQYF
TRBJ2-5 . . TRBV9 TGTGCCAGCAGCGTAGGAGGGGGGCTCCAAGAGACCCAGTACTTC CASSVGGGLQETQYF
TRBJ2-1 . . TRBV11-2 TGTGCCAGCAGCTCGTTATCCGCGAGCTCCTACAATGAGCAGTTCTTC CASSSLSASSYNEQFF
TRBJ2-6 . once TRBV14 TGTGCCAGCAGTCGTATATCTGGGGCCAACGTCCTGACTTTC CASSRISGANVLTF
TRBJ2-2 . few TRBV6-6 TGTGCCAGCATAGTCGGGACATGGAACACCGGGGAGCTGTTTTTT CASIVGTWNTGELFF
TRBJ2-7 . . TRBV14 TGTGCCAGCAGCCAAGGGGGTAAGGGATTGGGCGAGCAGTACTTC CASSQGGKGLGEQYF
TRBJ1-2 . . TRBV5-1 TGCGCCAGCAGGTCGTGGGGGGAAGAAGGCTACACCTTC CASRSWGEEGYTF
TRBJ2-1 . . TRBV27 TGTGCCAGCAGTTTCTCCGCGGGGTACTACAATGAGCAGTTCTTC CASSFSAGYYNEQFF
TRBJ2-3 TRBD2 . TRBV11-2 TGTGCCAGCAGCTCGGGGAGGGGAGATACGCAGTATTTT CASSSGRGDTQYF
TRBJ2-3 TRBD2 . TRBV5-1 TGCGCCAGCAGCCCAGCGGGGGGGCGGAGCACAGATACGCAGTATTTT CASSPAGGRSTDTQYF